The present T cell receptor (beta chain) was sequenced within a study of technical replicates of blood from four donors. Generated by immunoSEQ multiplex PCR, the TCRdb table keeps only in-frame clones and is missing some. The data contain some 71,000 clones, around 97% of them singletons. The CDR3 extends over 15 amino acids. J was trimmed by 1 base and V by 7 bases; bases with no gene match: 5. Looked up from germline, CDR1 is SNHLY and CDR2 is FYNNEI. The sequenced sample was T cells isolated from PBMCs. The receptor was derived from a human donor in good health. The V call is TRBV2, the J call TRBJ2-2; 8 bases line up with TRBD1. CDR3: CASTRTGRNTGELFF. CDR3 DNA sequence: TGTGCCAGCACGAGGACAGGGAGGAACACCGGGGAGCTGTTTTTT.